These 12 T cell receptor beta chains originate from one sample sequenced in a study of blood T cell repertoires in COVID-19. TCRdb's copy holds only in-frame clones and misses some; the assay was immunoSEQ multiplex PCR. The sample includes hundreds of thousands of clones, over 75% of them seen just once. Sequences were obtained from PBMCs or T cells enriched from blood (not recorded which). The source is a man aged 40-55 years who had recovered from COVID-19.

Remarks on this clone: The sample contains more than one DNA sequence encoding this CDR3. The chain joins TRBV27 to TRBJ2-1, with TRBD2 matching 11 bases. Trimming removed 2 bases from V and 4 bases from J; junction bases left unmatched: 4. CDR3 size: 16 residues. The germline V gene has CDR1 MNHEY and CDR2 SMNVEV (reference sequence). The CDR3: CASSLTGTSGYNEQFF. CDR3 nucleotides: TGTGCCAGCAGTTTAACCGGGACTAGCGGATACAATGAGCAGTTCTTC.

The CDR3 spells CATPGRGGLYEQYF. In DNA form, the CDR3 reads TGTGCCACCCCGGGGCGGGGGGGCCTCTACGAGCAGTACTTC. The V and J genes are TRBV6-5 and TRBJ2-7, with 9 bases aligning to TRBD2. The CDR3 sequence is 14 residues long. The germline gives CDR1 MNHEY, CDR2 SVGAGI. The trim removed 10 bases at V and 3 bases at J, leaving 10 bases unmatched.

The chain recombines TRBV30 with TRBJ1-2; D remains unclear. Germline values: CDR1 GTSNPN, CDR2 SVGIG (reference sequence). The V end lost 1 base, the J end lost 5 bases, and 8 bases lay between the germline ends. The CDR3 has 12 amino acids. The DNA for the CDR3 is TGTGCCTGGAGTGAATCTTTTTATGGCTACACCTTC. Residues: CAWSESFYGYTF.

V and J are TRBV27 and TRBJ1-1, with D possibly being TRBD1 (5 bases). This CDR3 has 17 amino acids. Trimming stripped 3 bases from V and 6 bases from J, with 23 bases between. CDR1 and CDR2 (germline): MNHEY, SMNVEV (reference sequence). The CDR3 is CASSFSAGMIVGAEAFF. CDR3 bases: TGTGCCAGCAGTTTTTCCGCAGGGATGATTGTGGGCGCTGAAGCTTTCTTT.

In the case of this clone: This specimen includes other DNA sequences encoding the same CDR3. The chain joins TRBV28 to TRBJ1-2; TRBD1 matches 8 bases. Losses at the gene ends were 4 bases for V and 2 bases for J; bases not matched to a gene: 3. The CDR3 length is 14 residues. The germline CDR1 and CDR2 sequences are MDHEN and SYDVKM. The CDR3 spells CASSSGQGNYGYTF. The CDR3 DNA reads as TGTGCCAGCAGTTCAGGACAGGGAAACTATGGCTACACCTTC.

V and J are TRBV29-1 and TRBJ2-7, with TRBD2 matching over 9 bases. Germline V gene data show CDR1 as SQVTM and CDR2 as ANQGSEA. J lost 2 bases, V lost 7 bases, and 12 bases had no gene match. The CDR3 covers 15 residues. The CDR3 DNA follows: TGCAGCGCCCGACTAGCGGAGCACCCTACCTACGAGCAGTACTTC. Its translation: CSARLAEHPTYEQYF.

The CDR3 spells CASSVGRGTPGGEQFF. In nucleotides, the CDR3 is TGTGCCAGCAGCGTAGGTCGCGGGACCCCCGGGGGAGAGCAGTTCTTC. The chain joins TRBV9 to TRBJ2-1; D perhaps matches TRBD2 (6 bases). V lost 0 bases and J lost 10, with 20 bases in between. This CDR3 is 16 amino acids long. The V gene's germline CDR1 is SGDLS and CDR2 YYNGEE.

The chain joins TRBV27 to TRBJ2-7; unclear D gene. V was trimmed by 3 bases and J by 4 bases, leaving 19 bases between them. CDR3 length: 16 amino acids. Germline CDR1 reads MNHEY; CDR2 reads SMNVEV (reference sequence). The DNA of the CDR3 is TGTGCCAGCAGTTTCTCCCCTGGGCCAAATATGTACGAGCAGTACTTC. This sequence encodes CASSFSPGPNMYEQYF.

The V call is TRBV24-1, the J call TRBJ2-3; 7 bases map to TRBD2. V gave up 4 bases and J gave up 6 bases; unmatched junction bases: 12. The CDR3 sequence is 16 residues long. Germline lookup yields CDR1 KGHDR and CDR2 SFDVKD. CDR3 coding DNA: TGTGCCACCAGTGAACATCGGACTAGTGGCCGCGATACGCAGTATTTT. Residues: CATSEHRTSGRDTQYF.

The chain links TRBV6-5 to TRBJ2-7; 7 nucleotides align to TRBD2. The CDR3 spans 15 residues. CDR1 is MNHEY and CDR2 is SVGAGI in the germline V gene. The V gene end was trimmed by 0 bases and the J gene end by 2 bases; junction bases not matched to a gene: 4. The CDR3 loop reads CASSYSGGRPYEQYF. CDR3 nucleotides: TGTGCCAGCAGTTACTCGGGGGGGAGGCCCTACGAGCAGTACTTC.

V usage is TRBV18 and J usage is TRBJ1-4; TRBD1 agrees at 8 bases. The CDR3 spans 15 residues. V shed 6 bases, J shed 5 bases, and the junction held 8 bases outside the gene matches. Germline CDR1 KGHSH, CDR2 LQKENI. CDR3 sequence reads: CASSSQGAGNEKLFF. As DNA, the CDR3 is TGTGCCAGCTCGTCTCAGGGGGCTGGGAATGAAAAACTGTTTTTT.

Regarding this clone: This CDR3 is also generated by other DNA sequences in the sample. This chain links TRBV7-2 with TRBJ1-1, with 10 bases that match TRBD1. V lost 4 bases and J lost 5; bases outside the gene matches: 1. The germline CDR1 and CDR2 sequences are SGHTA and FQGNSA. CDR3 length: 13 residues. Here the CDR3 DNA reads TGTGCCAGCAGCTCGGACAGGGGGACTGAAGCTTTCTTT. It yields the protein CASSSDRGTEAFF.